The 2 T cell receptor beta chains presented below share a single source sample, sequenced in a study of shared clonotypes between healthy human individuals. Libraries were prepared by immunoSEQ multiplex PCR; TCRdb keeps only in-frame clonotypes and omits some of them. This table has around 2.5 million clones, 80% to 95% appearing once. The specimen was naive CD4+ T cells from PBMCs. Specified subset: CD45RA+ positively selected. The origin of the receptors is a man aged 18-30 years in good health. Some clones in this sample may be carry-over from other donors' samples.

This rearrangement joins TRBV5-5 to TRBJ2-1; the D gene is possibly TRBD2 (5 bases). V dropped 4 bases and J dropped 9 bases, with 17 bases sitting between them. CDR3 length: 14 residues. The germline V gene encodes CDR1 SGHKS and CDR2 YYEKEE (reference sequence). The CDR3 loop reads CASSPGGFRSEQFF. CDR3 nucleotides: TGTGCCAGCAGCCCGGGCGGGTTTCGGAGTGAGCAGTTCTTC.

V gene TRBV11-2 combines with J gene TRBJ2-5, with TRBD2 matching over 9 bases. Germline values: CDR1 SGHAT, CDR2 FQNNGV. V lost 6 bases to trimming and J lost 10 bases; unmatched junction nucleotides: 12. The CDR3 runs 14 residues. CDR3 amino acids: CASRGIAGERVQYF. In DNA form, the CDR3 reads TGTGCCAGCAGAGGGATAGCGGGAGAGAGGGTCCAGTACTTC.